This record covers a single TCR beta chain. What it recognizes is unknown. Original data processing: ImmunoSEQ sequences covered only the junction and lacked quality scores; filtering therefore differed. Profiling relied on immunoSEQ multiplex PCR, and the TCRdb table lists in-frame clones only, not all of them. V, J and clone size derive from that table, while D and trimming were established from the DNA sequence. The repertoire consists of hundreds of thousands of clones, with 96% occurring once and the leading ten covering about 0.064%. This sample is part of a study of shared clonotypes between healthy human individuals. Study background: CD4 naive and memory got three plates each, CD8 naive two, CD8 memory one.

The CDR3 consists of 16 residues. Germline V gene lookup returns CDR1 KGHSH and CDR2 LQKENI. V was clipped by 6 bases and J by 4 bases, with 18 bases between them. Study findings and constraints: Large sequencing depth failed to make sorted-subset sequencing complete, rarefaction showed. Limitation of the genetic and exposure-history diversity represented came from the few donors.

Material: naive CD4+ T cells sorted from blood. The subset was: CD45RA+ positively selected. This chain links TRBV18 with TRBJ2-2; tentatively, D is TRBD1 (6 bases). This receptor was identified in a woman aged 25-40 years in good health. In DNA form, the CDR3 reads TGTGCCAGCTCCCAGGACAGTGGGGGTCGCACCGGGGAGCTGTTTTTT. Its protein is CASSQDSGGRTGELFF.